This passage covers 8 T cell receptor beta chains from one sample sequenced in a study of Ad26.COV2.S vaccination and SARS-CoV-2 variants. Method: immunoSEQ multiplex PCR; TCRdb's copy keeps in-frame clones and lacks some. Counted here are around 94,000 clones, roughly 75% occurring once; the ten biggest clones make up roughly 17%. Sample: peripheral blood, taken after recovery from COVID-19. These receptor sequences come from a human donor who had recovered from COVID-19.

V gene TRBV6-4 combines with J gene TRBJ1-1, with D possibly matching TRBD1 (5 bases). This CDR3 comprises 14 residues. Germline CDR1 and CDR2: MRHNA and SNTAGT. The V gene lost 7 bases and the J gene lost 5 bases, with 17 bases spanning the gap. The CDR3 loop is CASKPRAGSTEAFF. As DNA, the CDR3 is TGTGCCAGCAAACCCCGGGCAGGGAGTACTGAAGCTTTCTTT.

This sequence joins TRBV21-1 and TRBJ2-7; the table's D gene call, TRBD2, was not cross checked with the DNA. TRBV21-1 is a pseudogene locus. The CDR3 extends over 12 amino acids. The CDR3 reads CASSNRVTEQYF. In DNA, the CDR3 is TGTGCCAGCAGCAACCGGGTCACCGAGCAGTACTTC.

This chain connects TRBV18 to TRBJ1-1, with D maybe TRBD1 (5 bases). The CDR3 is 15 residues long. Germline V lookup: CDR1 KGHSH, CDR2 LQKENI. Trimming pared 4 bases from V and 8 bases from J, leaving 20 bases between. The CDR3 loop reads CASSRDAEASYEAFF. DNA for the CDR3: TGTGCCAGCTCACGGGACGCCGAAGCAAGCTACGAAGCTTTCTTT.

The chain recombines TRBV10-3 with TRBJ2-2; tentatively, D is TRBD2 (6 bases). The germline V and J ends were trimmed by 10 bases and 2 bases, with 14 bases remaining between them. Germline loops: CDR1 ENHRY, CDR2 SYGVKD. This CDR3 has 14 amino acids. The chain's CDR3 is CATQAGLNTGELFF. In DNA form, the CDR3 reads TGTGCCACCCAGGCGGGGCTTAACACCGGGGAGCTGTTTTTT.

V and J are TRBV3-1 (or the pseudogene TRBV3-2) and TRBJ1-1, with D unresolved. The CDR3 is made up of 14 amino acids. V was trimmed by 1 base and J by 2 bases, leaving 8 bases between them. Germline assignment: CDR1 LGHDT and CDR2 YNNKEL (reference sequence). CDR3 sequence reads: CASSQGGRNTEAFF. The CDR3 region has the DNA TGTGCCAGCAGCCAAGGAGGGAGAAACACTGAAGCTTTCTTT.

Written as DNA, the CDR3 is TGTGCCAGCAGGGGAAAACTCCCCACCTACAATGAGCAGTTCTTC. Translated: CASRGKLPTYNEQFF. This rearrangement joins TRBV2 to TRBJ2-1; D is undetermined. Germline V gene sequence: CDR1 SNHLY, CDR2 FYNNEI. Trimming took 6 bases from V and 2 from J, leaving 14 bases between them. There are 15 residues in the CDR3.

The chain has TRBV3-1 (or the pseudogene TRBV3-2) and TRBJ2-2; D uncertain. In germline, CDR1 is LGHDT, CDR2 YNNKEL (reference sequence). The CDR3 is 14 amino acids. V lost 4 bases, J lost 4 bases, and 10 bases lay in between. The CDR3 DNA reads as TGTGCCAGCAGCCGACAAGCTAGCACCGGGGAGCTGTTTTTT. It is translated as CASSRQASTGELFF.

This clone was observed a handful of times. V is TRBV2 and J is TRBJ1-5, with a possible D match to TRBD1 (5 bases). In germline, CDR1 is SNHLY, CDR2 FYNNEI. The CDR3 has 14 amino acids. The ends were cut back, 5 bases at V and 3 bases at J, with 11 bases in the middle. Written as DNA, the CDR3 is TGTGCCAGCAGTAAAAAACAGGACAATCAGCCCCAGCATTTT. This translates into CASSKKQDNQPQHF.